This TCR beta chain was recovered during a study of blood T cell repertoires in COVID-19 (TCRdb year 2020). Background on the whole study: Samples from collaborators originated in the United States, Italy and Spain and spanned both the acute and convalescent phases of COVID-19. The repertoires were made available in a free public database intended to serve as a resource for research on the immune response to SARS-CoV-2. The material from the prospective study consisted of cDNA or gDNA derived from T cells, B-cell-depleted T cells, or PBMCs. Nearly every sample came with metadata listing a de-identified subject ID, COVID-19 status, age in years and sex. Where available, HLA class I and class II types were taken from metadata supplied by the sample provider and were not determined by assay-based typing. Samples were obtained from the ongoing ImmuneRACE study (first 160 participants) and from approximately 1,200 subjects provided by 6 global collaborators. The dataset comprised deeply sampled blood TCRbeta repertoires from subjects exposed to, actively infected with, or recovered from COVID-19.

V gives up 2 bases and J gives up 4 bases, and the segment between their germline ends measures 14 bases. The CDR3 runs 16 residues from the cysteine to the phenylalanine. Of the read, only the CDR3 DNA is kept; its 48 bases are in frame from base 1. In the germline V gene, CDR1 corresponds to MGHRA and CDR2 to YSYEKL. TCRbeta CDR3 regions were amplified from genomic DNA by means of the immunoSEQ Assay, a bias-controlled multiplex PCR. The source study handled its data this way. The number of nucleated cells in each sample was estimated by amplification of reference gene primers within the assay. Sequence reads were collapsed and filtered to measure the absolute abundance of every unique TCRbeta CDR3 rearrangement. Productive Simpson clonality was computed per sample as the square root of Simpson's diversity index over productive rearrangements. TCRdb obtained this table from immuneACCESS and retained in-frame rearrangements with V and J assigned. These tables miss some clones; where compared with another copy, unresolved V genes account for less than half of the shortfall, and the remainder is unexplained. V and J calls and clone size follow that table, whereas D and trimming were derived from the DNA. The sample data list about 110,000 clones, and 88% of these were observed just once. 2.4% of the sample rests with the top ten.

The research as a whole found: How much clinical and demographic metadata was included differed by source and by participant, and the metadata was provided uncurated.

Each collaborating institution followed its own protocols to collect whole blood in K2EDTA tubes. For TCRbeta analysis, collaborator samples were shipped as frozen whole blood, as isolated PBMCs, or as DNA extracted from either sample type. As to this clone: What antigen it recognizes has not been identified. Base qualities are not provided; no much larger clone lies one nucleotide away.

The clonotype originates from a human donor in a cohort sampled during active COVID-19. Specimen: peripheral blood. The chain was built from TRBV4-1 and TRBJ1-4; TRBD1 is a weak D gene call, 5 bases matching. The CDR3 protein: CASSQFTGGGNEKLFF. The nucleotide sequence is TGCGCCAGCAGCCAATTTACCGGGGGGGGTAATGAAAAACTGTTTTTT.